The rows below give T cell receptor beta chains drawn from one sample of a study of post-analysis software for immune sequencing data. TCRdb redid the calling of the PCR reads with MiXCR, one entry per CDR3 protein. This sample has roughly 620,000 distinct CDR3 sequences, with 44% found just once. Material: blood. These receptors originate from a girl aged 10 to 17 with multiple sclerosis. CDR3s include the opening cysteine and the closing phenylalanine or tryptophan. The order of the fields is V gene, clone size, D gene, J gene, CDR3 DNA, CDR3 protein. A D gene is named only where the DNA matches it firmly. Clone size is not always given. Where it is, it says once, few, many or a class for expanded clones.

V: TRBV2; size: NA; D: TRBD1; J: TRBJ1-1; DNA: TGTGCCAGCAGAGGACAGGTTGAAGCTTTCTTT; CDR3: CASRGQVEAFF
V: TRBV3-1; size: NA; D: NA; J: TRBJ2-1; DNA: TGTGCCAGCAGCCAAGATCAGGTCCTTGGGAATGAGCAGTTCTTC; CDR3: CASSQDQVLGNEQFF
V: TRBV5-1; size: NA; D: TRBD2; J: TRBJ2-1; DNA: TGCGCCAGCAGCCCCGGACTAGCGGTGAACTCCTACAATGAGCAGTTCTTC; CDR3: CASSPGLAVNSYNEQFF
V: TRBV12-3/TRBV12-4; size: NA; D: TRBD2; J: TRBJ2-1; DNA: TGTGCCAGCACCTTGCGGCGGGGGGGCCGGAATGAGCAGTTCTTC; CDR3: CASTLRRGGRNEQFF
V: TRBV20-1; size: NA; D: NA; J: TRBJ1-6; DNA: TGCAGTGCTAGCGTTGAGGGGGTTTCCTATAATTCACCCCTCCACTTT; CDR3: CSASVEGVSYNSPLHF
V: TRBV5-1; size: few; D: TRBD1; J: TRBJ2-7; DNA: TGCGCCAGCAGCCCAGGACAGGGAGAATACTTCTCCTACGAGCAGTACTTC; CDR3: CASSPGQGEYFSYEQYF
V: TRBV10-3; size: NA; D: TRBD2; J: TRBJ2-1; DNA: TGTGCCATCAGTCTGACTAGCGGGAGGGGAAATGAGCAGTTCTTC; CDR3: CAISLTSGRGNEQFF
V: TRBV12-3/TRBV12-4; size: NA; D: TRBD2; J: TRBJ2-1; DNA: TGTGCCAGCAGTCTCGGGACTAGCGGGCCTATAGGCGAGCAGTTCTTC; CDR3: CASSLGTSGPIGEQFF
V: TRBV5-1; size: NA; D: NA; J: TRBJ1-2; DNA: TGCGCCAGCAGCCCTTCCGGGACCCTAAACTATGGCTACACCTTC; CDR3: CASSPSGTLNYGYTF
V: TRBV5-1; size: few; D: NA; J: TRBJ2-5; DNA: TGCGCCAGCAGCTTGGGTAGGGCAGGAGACCAAGAGACCCAGTACTTC; CDR3: CASSLGRAGDQETQYF